The 19 T cell receptor beta chains presented below share a single source sample, sequenced in a study of response to subunit inactivated influenza vaccine. TCRdb analysed the RT-PCR reads with MiXCR anew, one entry per CDR3 protein. The profile shows roughly 620,000 distinct CDR3 sequences, 10% to 12% of them singletons. In addition, the sample was reused for a study of T cells expressing NK-cell markers. That paper adds: Beta-chain TCR cDNA was generated via 5'RACE template switching with UMIs.

Sequencing was performed on PBMCs from blood, taken on the day of vaccination. Every receptor here comes from a man aged 45-60 years who received an inactivated influenza vaccine.

This clonotype was seen only a few times. J is TRBJ2-7 and V is TRBV20-1, with TRBD1 matching 7 bases. There are 11 residues in the CDR3. Germline V gene lookup returns CDR1 DFQATT and CDR2 SNEGSKA (reference sequence). With V trimmed by 3 bases and J by 5 bases, 1 base remained unmatched. CDR3 DNA: TGCAGTGCTAGCCAGGGGGACGAGCAGTACTTC. As protein: CSASQGDEQYF.

This clonotype was seen ten or more times. The genes are TRBV12-3 or TRBV12-4 and TRBJ1-2; 10 bases match TRBD1. This CDR3 is built from 16 residues. Losses at the gene ends were 7 bases for V and 4 bases for J; bases not matched to a gene: 12. The CDR3 sequence is CASTRLGQGISYGYTF. The CDR3 bases are TGTGCCAGCACCCGCCTGGGACAGGGGATAAGCTATGGCTACACCTTC.

V is TRBV6-2 or TRBV6-3 and J is TRBJ2-7; 9 positions agree with TRBD1. CDR3 size: 16 residues. Trimming cost V 6 bases and J 3 bases; bases outside gene matches: 12. Germline lookup yields CDR1 MNHEY and CDR2 SVGEGT. The CDR3 spells CASRTTGTGTNYEQYF. The CDR3 nucleotides are TGTGCCAGCAGGACCACCGGGACAGGGACGAACTACGAGCAGTACTTC.

This clonotype was seen only a few times. The chain carries TRBV20-1 and TRBJ2-1; 8 nucleotides match TRBD2. Germline CDR1 and CDR2: DFQATT and SNEGSKA (reference sequence). The trim removed 3 bases at V and 3 bases at J, leaving 4 bases unmatched. This CDR3 comprises 14 residues. In nucleotides, the CDR3 is TGCAGTGCTAGCCTAGCGGGCGACTACAATGAGCAGTTCTTC. Translated, it gives CSASLAGDYNEQFF.

The table lists this clonotype with a few counts. V gene TRBV19 combines with J gene TRBJ2-2, with 7 bases aligning to TRBD1. CDR1 and CDR2 (germline): LNHDA, SQIVND (reference sequence). V lost 7 bases to trimming and J lost 6 bases; unmatched junction nucleotides: 14. This CDR3 has 16 amino acids. The CDR3 sequence: CASTLVSGGRSGELFF. The CDR3 nucleotides are TGTGCCAGTACCCTGGTGTCAGGGGGTCGGTCCGGGGAGCTGTTTTTT.

This chain joins TRBV5-1 and TRBJ2-1, with D hard to call. The CDR3 has 15 amino acids. The germline V gene encodes CDR1 SGHRS and CDR2 YFSETQ. The germline V and J ends were trimmed by 2 bases and 5 bases, with 14 bases remaining between them. The CDR3 sequence is CASSLLTLDHNEQFF. The CDR3, as DNA: TGCGCCAGCAGCTTATTAACCCTAGACCACAATGAGCAGTTCTTC. The complete variable domain, with remaining parts taken from reference TRBV5-1 and TRBJ2-1, reads KAGVTQTPRYLIKTRGQQVTLSCSPISGHRSVSWYQQTPGQGLQFLFEYFSETQRNKGNFPGRFSGRQFSNSRSEMNVSTLELGDSALYLCASSLLTLDHNEQFFGPGTRLTVL.

This rearrangement joins TRBV19 to TRBJ1-1, with D possibly matching TRBD1 (5 bases). The CDR3 spans 13 residues. Germline CDR1 reads LNHDA; CDR2 reads SQIVND (reference sequence). Trimming removed 6 bases from V and 5 bases from J, with 13 bases in between. For the CDR3, the DNA is TGTGCCAGTAGCACTTCCACAGGAACTGAAGCTTTCTTT. Protein: CASSTSTGTEAFF. Full variable domain (outside the CDR3, taken from reference TRBV19 and TRBJ1-1): DGGITQSPKYLFRKEGQNVTLSCEQNLNHDAMYWYRQDPGQGLRLIYYSQIVNDFQKGDIAEGYSVSREKKESFPLTVTSAQKNPTAFYLCASSTSTGTEAFFGQGTRLTVV.

The J gene is TRBJ2-1, the V gene TRBV10-3, with a possible D match to TRBD1 (7 bases). Germline CDR1 ENHRY, CDR2 SYGVKD. Trimming took off 3 bases at V and 9 bases at J, with 9 bases between the two ends. There are 12 residues in the CDR3. The CDR3 is CAISDQGGEQFF. The CDR3 bases are TGTGCCATCAGTGACCAGGGGGGTGAGCAGTTCTTC.

This clonotype was counted a few times. This chain joins TRBV10-2 and TRBJ2-7; 7 bases line up with TRBD1. Germline CDR1 is WSHSY and CDR2 is SAAADI. The CDR3 is 17 amino acids. Trimming took 3 bases from V and 6 from J; bases not matched to a gene: 17. DNA of the CDR3: TGCGCCAGCAGTGACCGCATCAACAGGGGACGCTTAGCCGAGCAGTACTTC. Amino acids: CASSDRINRGRLAEQYF.

J is TRBJ2-4 and V is TRBV20-1, with D tentatively TRBD1 or TRBD2 (5 bases each). Germline V CDR1 and CDR2: DFQATT, SNEGSKA (reference sequence). The CDR3 sequence is 13 residues long. Trimming cost V 4 bases and J 8 bases, with 15 bases left between them. The CDR3 nucleotides read TGCAGTGCTAAAATGGGGGTCGGGGACATTCAGTACTTC. Its protein product is CSAKMGVGDIQYF.

The rearrangement links TRBV7-6 to TRBJ2-1, with 10 nucleotides matching TRBD2. This CDR3 has 16 residues. Unmatched junction bases numbered 4, after V lost 0 bases and J lost 5 bases. CDR1 and CDR2 from the germline V gene are SGHVS and FNYEAQ. The CDR3 DNA follows: TGTGCCAGCAGCTTAGCAGGGCTAGCGGGGGACAATGAGCAGTTCTTC. It translates to CASSLAGLAGDNEQFF.

A few counts support this clonotype. The chain carries TRBV5-1 and TRBJ1-2, with 8 bases aligning to TRBD1. Trimming at V came to 3 bases and at J to 6 bases, leaving 7 bases not matched to a gene. Germline CDR1 SGHRS, CDR2 YFSETQ. The CDR3 covers 14 residues. Here the CDR3 DNA reads TGCGCCAGCAGCTCCCGGACAGGGATGGATGGCTACACCTTC. Its protein product is CASSSRTGMDGYTF.

V is TRBV5-6 and J is TRBJ2-7, with D maybe TRBD2 (5 bases). This CDR3 spans 14 amino acids. Germline CDR1 SGHDT, CDR2 YYEEEE. Trimming shortened V by 7 bases and J by 5 bases, and 19 bases separated the two germline ends. The CDR3 region has the DNA TGTGCCAGCTCCGGGTGGCGGGCTTCGGACGAGCAGTACTTC. Translated, it gives CASSGWRASDEQYF.

This rearrangement joins TRBV10-3 to TRBJ2-1; D may be TRBD1 or TRBD2 (7 bases each). Germline V gives CDR1 ENHRY, CDR2 SYGVKD. CDR3 length: 16 residues. V was trimmed by 5 bases and J by 0 bases, leaving 14 bases between them. The CDR3 here is CAISTQGGRSYNEQFF. In nucleotides, the CDR3 is TGTGCCATCAGTACCCAGGGGGGGCGCTCCTACAATGAGCAGTTCTTC.

The rearrangement links TRBV5-1 to TRBJ2-3; 8 bases align to TRBD1. V shed 1 base and J 5 bases; nucleotides not matched to a gene: 6. Germline V gene sequence: CDR1 SGHRS, CDR2 YFSETQ. The CDR3 runs to 15 residues. The CDR3 region has the DNA TGCGCCAGCAGCTTGCCGACAGGGGTGGGAGATACGCAGTATTTT. Translation gives CASSLPTGVGDTQYF. Complete variable domain (other parts from reference TRBV5-1 and TRBJ2-3): KAGVTQTPRYLIKTRGQQVTLSCSPISGHRSVSWYQQTPGQGLQFLFEYFSETQRNKGNFPGRFSGRQFSNSRSEMNVSTLELGDSALYLCASSLPTGVGDTQYFGPGTRLTVL.

This chain links TRBV28 with TRBJ1-4; D may be TRBD1 (5 bases). The germline V gene has CDR1 MDHEN and CDR2 SYDVKM. CDR3 length equals 14 residues. Trimming shortened V by 3 bases and J by 3 bases, and 8 bases separated the two germline ends. The CDR3 sequence is CASSLTASNEKLFF. CDR3 bases: TGTGCCAGCAGTTTGACAGCCTCTAATGAAAAACTGTTTTTT.

This clonotype appeared many times. The chain couples TRBV6-5 to TRBJ1-2; a weak D match, TRBD1 (5 bases). The germline V gene encodes CDR1 MNHEY and CDR2 SVGAGI. The CDR3 extends over 14 amino acids. V shed 0 bases and J shed 8 bases, with 13 bases lying between them. In DNA, the CDR3 is TGTGCCAGCAGTTACTCGGGGGAAGTATACGGCTACACCTTC. Protein sequence: CASSYSGEVYGYTF.

The V and J genes are TRBV7-6 and TRBJ2-7; 7 bases fit TRBD2. The junction had 13 bases not matched to a gene; V was cut back by 5 bases and J by 6 bases. The CDR3 consists of 15 residues. Germline V CDR1 and CDR2: SGHVS, FNYEAQ. The CDR3, as DNA: TGTGCCAGCAGCCCCAGACTAGCAGCTGGGGGCGAGCAGTACTTC. Protein sequence: CASSPRLAAGGEQYF.

This clonotype was seen many times. The chain uses TRBV3-1 and TRBJ2-3; 9 bases fit TRBD1. Per the germline V gene, CDR1 is LGHDT and CDR2 is YNNKEL (reference sequence). J lost 3 bases, V lost 4 bases, and 2 bases had no gene match. This CDR3 has 14 residues. The chain's CDR3 is CASSRGTGTDTQYF. The CDR3 nucleotides are TGTGCCAGCAGCCGAGGGACAGGGACAGATACGCAGTATTTT.